This paragraph covers one TCR beta chain sequence. Compared with the rest of its sample, this clonotype is medium-sized (0.01 to 0.1%). The target of this receptor is not known. The junction departs from germline at one end; a sequencing error may be responsible. The sample originates from a study (dated by TCRdb to the mid-2010s). For the study in its entirety: The study tested whether tumor-infiltrating Tregs in breast cancer are recruited from blood Tregs or converted in situ from other CD4+ T cell subsets.

To purify naive CD4+ T cells, the Miltenyi Naive CD4+ T Cell Isolation kit was used, and CD25 microbeads served to deplete Tregs. Tregs, naive and memory CD4+ T cells from tumor, blood and ipsilateral draining lymph nodes of a handful of breast cancer patients underwent full-length TCR alpha and beta sequencing. Tumor tissue and lymph nodes from ipsilateral axillary dissection were perfused with PBS, minced and digested with collagenase I and hyaluronidase. Ficoll density gradient centrifugation was used to isolate mononuclear cells from either lymph nodes or roughly 46 ml of peripheral blood. FACS confirmed that the sorted cell populations were more than 90% pure. General conclusions and limits of the study: Rather than covering whole repertoires, validation in the larger cohort was restricted to a single TCR beta V-J rearrangement. The greatest overlap of tumor-infiltrating Treg TCR alpha and beta sequences was with tumor naive CD4+ T cells, followed next by blood naive CD4+ T cells. Tumor memory CD4+ T cell TCR gene usage clustered with blood and lymph node memory CD4+ cells and lymph node naive CD4+ cells.

Full-length TCR variable regions were amplified by 5' RACE PCR using constant-region reverse primers, and then by semi-nested PCR using Nested Universal Primer A. Using the ReliaPrep RNA Cell Miniprep System, total RNA was extracted, and the SMARTer RACE 5'/3' Kit was then used to reverse transcribe the RNA into 5'RACE-ready cDNA. Full-length TCR alpha and beta libraries were barcoded with multiplex adaptors and sequenced on an Illumina MiSeq. In the source study's methods: For each of nine subset-tissue groups, sequencing data from the five patients were pooled, and the groups were then compared using unsupervised clustering of TCR gene usage. The Morisita-Horn index was used to calculate repertoire similarity, with shared sequences weighted by how much each contributed to each repertoire. The public sequencing data were trimmed at Q25 with fastp and processed into clonotypes with MiXCR by TCRdb, which kept only in-frame beta chains. When rows share a CDR3 protein, they turn into one entry using the most common DNA and genes. These V and J calls originate from TCRdb's pipeline instead of the authors' own analysis. This sample holds some 6,000 distinct CDR3 sequences; 30% to 40% were observed only once. The biggest ten clones account for 5.5% of the sample.

There are 14 amino acids in the CDR3, from cysteine to phenylalanine inclusive. The CDR3 DNA has 42 bases and is translated from base 1. According to the germline V gene, CDR1 reads KGHSH and CDR2 reads LQKENI. The chain links TRBV18 with TRBJ1-1; the D gene remains uncertain. What was sequenced was naive CD4+ T cells sorted from a lymph node. The label giving this sample's cell subset or site can be read as: naive CD4+ T cells, CD4+CD45RA+CD25-. The TCR originated in a female donor with breast cancer. The CDR3 reads CASSPRDGWTEAFF. The base sequence is TGTGCCAGCTCCCCACGCGACGGTTGGACTGAAGCTTTCTTT.